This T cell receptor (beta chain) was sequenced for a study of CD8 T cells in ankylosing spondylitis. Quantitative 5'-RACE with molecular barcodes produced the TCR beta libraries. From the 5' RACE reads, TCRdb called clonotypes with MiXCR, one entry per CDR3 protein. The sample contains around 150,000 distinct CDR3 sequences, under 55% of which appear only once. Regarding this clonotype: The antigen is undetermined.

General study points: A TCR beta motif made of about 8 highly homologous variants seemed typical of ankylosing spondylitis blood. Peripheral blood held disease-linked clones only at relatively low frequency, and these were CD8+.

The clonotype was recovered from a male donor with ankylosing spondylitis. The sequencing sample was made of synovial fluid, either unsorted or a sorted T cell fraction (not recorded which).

The CDR3: CAISESQGFLNSPLHF. The CDR3 DNA reads TGTGCCATCAGTGAGTCTCAGGGGTTTCTAAATTCACCCCTCCACTTT. This chain connects TRBV10-3 to TRBJ1-6; TRBD1 might be the D (6 bases). From germline, CDR1 is ENHRY and CDR2 SYGVKD. Trimming took 0 bases from V and 7 from J, leaving 13 bases between them. CDR3 length: 16 residues.